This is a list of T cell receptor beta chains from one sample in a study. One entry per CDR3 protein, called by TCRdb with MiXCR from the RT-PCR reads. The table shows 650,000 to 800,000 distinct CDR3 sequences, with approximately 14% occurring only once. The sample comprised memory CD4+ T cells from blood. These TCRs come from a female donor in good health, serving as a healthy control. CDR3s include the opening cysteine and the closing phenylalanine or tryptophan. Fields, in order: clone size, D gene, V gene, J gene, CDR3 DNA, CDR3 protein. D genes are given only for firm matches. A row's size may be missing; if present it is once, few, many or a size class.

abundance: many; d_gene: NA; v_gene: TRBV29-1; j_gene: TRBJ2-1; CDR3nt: TGCAGCGGGGGCTACAATGAGCAGTTCTTC; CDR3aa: CSGGYNEQFF
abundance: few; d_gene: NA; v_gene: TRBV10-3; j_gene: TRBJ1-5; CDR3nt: TGTGCCATCAGTGAGGGGGGGGCCCATCAGCCCCAGCATTTT; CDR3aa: CAISEGGAHQPQHF
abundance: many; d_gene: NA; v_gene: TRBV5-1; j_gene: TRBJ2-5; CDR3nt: TGCGCCAGCAGCTCACGTGGTTTGGAGACCCAGTACTTC; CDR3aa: CASSSRGLETQYF
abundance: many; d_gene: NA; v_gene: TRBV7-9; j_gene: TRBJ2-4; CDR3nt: TGTGCCAGCAGCCCCGGAGGGGTAGAGGACATTCAGTACTTC; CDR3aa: CASSPGGVEDIQYF
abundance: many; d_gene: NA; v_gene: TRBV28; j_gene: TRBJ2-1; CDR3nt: TGTGCCAGCAGTATAATCAGTGGGGGGTCCTACAATGAGCAGTTCTTC; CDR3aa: CASSIISGGSYNEQFF
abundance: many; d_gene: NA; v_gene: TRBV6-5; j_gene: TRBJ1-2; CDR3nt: TGTGCCAGCAGACAATCCGGTCGATATGGCTACACCTTC; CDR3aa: CASRQSGRYGYTF
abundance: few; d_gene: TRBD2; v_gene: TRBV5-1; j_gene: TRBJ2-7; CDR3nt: TGCGCCAGCAGCAGCGCCTCTAGCGGGAGTTTGTACGAGCAGTACTTC; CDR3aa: CASSSASSGSLYEQYF
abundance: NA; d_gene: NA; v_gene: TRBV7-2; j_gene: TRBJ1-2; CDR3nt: TGTGCCAGCAGCTCCAGAGCCGGGACCGGTAACTATGGCTACACCTTC; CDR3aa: CASSSRAGTGNYGYTF
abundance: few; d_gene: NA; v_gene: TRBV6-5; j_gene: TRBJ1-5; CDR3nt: TGTGCCAGCAGTTCCCCAGCTGGCGGACAGCATTTT; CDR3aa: CASSSPAGGQHF
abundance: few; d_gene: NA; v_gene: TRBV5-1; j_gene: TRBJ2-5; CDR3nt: TGCGCCAGCAGCTTGGGATTGCCCGAGACCCAGTACTTC; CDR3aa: CASSLGLPETQYF
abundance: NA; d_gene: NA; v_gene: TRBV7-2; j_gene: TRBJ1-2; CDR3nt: TGTGCCATCACGGCCGGAGACTATGGCTACACCTTC; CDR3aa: CAITAGDYGYTF
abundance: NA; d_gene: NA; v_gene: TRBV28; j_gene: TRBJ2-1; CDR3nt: TGTGCCAGCAGTGCCGACAGCTACAATGAGGAGCTGTTCTTC; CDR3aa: CASSADSYNEELFF
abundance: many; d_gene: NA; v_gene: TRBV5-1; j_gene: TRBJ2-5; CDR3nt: TGCGCCAGCAGCTTGGCGGGGTTTTTAGAGACCCAGTACTTC; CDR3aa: CASSLAGFLETQYF
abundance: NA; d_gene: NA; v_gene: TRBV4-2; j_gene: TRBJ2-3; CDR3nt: TGTGCCAGCAGCCTAAAACTGGATACGCAGTATTTT; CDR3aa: CASSLKLDTQYF
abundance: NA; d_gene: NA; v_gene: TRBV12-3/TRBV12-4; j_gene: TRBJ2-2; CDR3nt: TGTGCCAGCGCACGGGCCACCGGGGAGCTGTTTTTT; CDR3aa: CASARATGELFF
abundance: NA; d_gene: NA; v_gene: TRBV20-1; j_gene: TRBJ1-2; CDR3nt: TGCAGTGCTAGGGATCACACTAACTATGGCTACACCTTC; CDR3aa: CSARDHTNYGYTF
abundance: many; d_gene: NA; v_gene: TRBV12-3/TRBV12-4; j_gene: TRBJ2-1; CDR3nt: TGTGCCAGCAGTTTGTTCGGATATGAGCAGTTCTTC; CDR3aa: CASSLFGYEQFF
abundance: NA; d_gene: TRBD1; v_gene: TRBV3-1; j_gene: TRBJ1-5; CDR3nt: TGTGCCAGCAGCCGCTTACAGGGGGCAGGTCAGCCCCAGCATTTT; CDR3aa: CASSRLQGAGQPQHF
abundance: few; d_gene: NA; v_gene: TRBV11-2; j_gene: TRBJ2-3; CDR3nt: TGTGCCAGCAGCTTAGTCGAAAAGAGAGGGACACCCCCGACAGATACGCAGTATTTT; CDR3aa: CASSLVEKRGTPPTDTQYF
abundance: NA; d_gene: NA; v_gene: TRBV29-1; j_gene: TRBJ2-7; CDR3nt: TGCAGCGTTGTGGCAGGCGAGCAGTACTTC; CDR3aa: CSVVAGEQYF
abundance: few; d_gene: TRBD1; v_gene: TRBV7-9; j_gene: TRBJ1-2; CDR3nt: TGTGCCAGCAGCTTCGGACAGGGAATCCCCTACACCTTC; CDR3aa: CASSFGQGIPYTF
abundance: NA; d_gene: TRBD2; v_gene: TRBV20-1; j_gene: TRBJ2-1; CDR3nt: TGCAGTGCTAGAGATCCGGGGGCTAGCGGGAGGGCCTACAATGAGCAGTTCTTC; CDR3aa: CSARDPGASGRAYNEQFF
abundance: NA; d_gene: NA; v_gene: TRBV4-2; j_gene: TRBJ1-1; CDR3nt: TGTGCCAGCAGCCAAGGAGGTTGGAGGTTTTTAACTGAAGCTTTCTTT; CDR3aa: CASSQGGWRFLTEAFF
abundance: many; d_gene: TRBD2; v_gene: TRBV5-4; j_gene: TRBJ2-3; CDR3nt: TGTGCCAGCAGCTTTAAGCGGGGGACAGATACGCAGTATTTT; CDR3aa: CASSFKRGTDTQYF
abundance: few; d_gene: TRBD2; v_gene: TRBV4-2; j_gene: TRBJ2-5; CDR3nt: TGTGCCAGCAGCAAATATAGCGGGAGTGGGGAGACCCAGTACTTC; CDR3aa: CASSKYSGSGETQYF
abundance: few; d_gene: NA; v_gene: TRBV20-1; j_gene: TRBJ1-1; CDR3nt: TGCAGTGCTAGATTTGCCCAGGGGAACGCTGAAGCTTTCTTT; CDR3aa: CSARFAQGNAEAFF